The 26 T cell receptor beta chains reported below all come from one sample, sequenced in a study of T cell responses to AZD1222 COVID-19 vaccine. This table comes from immunoSEQ multiplex PCR, and its TCRdb copy is limited to in-frame clones, with some not included. Of more than 100,000 clones in the sample, approximately 85% were seen once. The source material was peripheral blood, sampled 28 days after the second dose of the MenACWY control vaccine. The receptors shown here come from an adult who received the MenACWY meningococcal vaccine as a control.

The genes are TRBV3-1 (or the pseudogene TRBV3-2) and TRBJ2-1; D is unclear. Germline-derived CDR1 and CDR2 are LGHDT and YNNKEL (reference sequence). V dropped 0 bases and J dropped 3 bases, with 18 bases sitting between them. The CDR3 is 18 amino acids. The CDR3 DNA sequence: TGTGCCAGCAGCCAAGAGCATCACATTGGACGTAGCTACAATGAGCAGTTCTTC. Its translation is CASSQEHHIGRSYNEQFF.

The chain uses TRBV19 and TRBJ2-1, with TRBD2 matching over 7 bases. This CDR3 contains 15 residues. Unmatched junction bases numbered 6, after V lost 2 bases and J lost 5 bases. Germline V gene lookup returns CDR1 LNHDA and CDR2 SQIVND (reference sequence). In nucleotides, the CDR3 is TGTGCCAGTAGTATAATGAAGCGGGGAGACAATGAGCAGTTCTTC. Translation: CASSIMKRGDNEQFF.

The V call is TRBV11-2, the J call TRBJ1-6; D may be TRBD1 (5 bases). The CDR3 has 15 residues. The V and J ends lost 5 bases and 7 bases respectively, with 15 bases between them. Looked up from germline, CDR1 is SGHAT and CDR2 is FQNNGV. CDR3 sequence reads: CASSPWDGENSPLHF. The CDR3 nucleotides are TGTGCCAGCAGCCCCTGGGACGGAGAAAATTCACCCCTCCACTTT.

The chain combines TRBV2 with TRBJ1-2; unclear D gene. The CDR3 has 14 residues. Trimming stripped 6 bases from V and 3 bases from J, with 14 bases between. Germline assignment: CDR1 SNHLY and CDR2 FYNNEI. The chain's CDR3 is CASSLVANDYGYTF. The CDR3 DNA reads TGTGCCAGCAGCCTTGTAGCCAATGACTATGGCTACACCTTC.

The rearrangement uses TRBV29-1 and TRBJ1-4; TRBD1 matches at 7 bases. The trim removed 4 bases at V and 8 bases at J, leaving 7 bases unmatched. The CDR3 is 13 amino acids. Germline V CDR1 and CDR2: SQVTM, ANQGSEA. CDR3 residues: CSVGEGAREKLFF. CDR3 nucleotide sequence: TGCAGCGTTGGGGAGGGGGCGCGAGAAAAACTGTTTTTT.

The V and J genes are TRBV14 and TRBJ2-1, with 9 bases fitting TRBD2. The ends lost 2 bases at V and 10 bases at J; junction bases unmatched: 9. The CDR3 is made up of 15 amino acids. Germline assignment: CDR1 SGHDN and CDR2 FVKESK. The DNA of the CDR3 is TGTGCCAGCAGCCAACTTCCGGGACTAGCAGGCGAGCAGTTCTTC. Translating gives CASSQLPGLAGEQFF.

This chain links TRBV28 with TRBJ2-5, with D hard to call. This CDR3 contains 13 residues. Trimming cost V 5 bases and J 2 bases, with 9 bases left between them. Germline V gene data show CDR1 as MDHEN and CDR2 as SYDVKM. CDR3 in amino acids: CASSPAGQETQYF. The CDR3 region has the DNA TGTGCCAGCAGTCCGGCCGGACAAGAGACCCAGTACTTC.

V usage is TRBV24-1 and J usage is TRBJ1-4; possible D gene TRBD1, 6 bases. The CDR3 has 16 residues. Looked up from germline, CDR1 is KGHDR and CDR2 is SFDVKD. Trimming pared 4 bases from V and 6 bases from J, leaving 17 bases between. DNA for the CDR3: TGTGCCACCAGTGACCCCAGCGGGGGCGGGTATGAAAAACTGTTTTTT. Protein: CATSDPSGGGYEKLFF.

The V and J genes are TRBV2 and TRBJ2-3; no clear D gene. The V gene lost 1 base and the J gene lost 2 bases, with 19 bases spanning the gap. Germline assignment: CDR1 SNHLY and CDR2 FYNNEI. The CDR3 spans 18 residues. In DNA form, the CDR3 reads TGTGCCAGCAGTGAAGGGTTCGGGTCCCCCCTATACACAGATACGCAGTATTTT. It specifies CASSEGFGSPLYTDTQYF.

This clone has only a few counts. The J gene is TRBJ1-1, the V gene TRBV5-5; 7 bases line up with TRBD1. The CDR3 sequence is 15 residues long. CDR1 and CDR2 from the germline V gene are SGHKS and YYEKEE (reference sequence). With V trimmed by 4 bases and J by 1 base, 7 bases remained unmatched. The CDR3 region is CASSPTGSQNTEAFF. CDR3 nucleotides: TGTGCCAGCAGCCCGACAGGGAGTCAGAACACTGAAGCTTTCTTT.

This clone has only a few counts. The rearrangement joins TRBV19 to TRBJ1-1, with 9 bases identical to TRBD1. The germline CDR1 and CDR2 sequences are LNHDA and SQIVND (reference sequence). V gave up 3 bases and J gave up 4 bases; unmatched junction bases: 6. This CDR3 contains 15 residues. CDR3 DNA sequence: TGTGCCAGTAGTATTCCCGGGACAGGGAGCACTGAAGCTTTCTTT. This encodes CASSIPGTGSTEAFF.

The chain couples TRBV7-8 to TRBJ2-7; 8 positions agree with TRBD2. Trimming at V came to 5 bases and at J to 0 bases, leaving 6 bases not matched to a gene. This CDR3 region has 15 residues. The V gene's germline CDR1 is SGHVS and CDR2 FQNEAQ. Here the CDR3 reads CASSPLAVSSYEQYF. The CDR3 DNA sequence: TGTGCCAGCAGCCCACTAGCGGTGAGCTCCTACGAGCAGTACTTC.

This clone was seen just once. The chain couples TRBV12-3 or TRBV12-4 to TRBJ2-1; D is unclear. V was trimmed by 1 base and J by 12 bases, leaving 10 bases between them. CDR3 length: 12 amino acids. The CDR3 spells CASSLGYWGQFF. CDR3 in DNA: TGTGCCAGCAGTTTAGGTTATTGGGGGCAGTTCTTC.

This clone has just a few counts. This chain joins TRBV20-1 and TRBJ2-2, with 9 bases aligning to TRBD1. The CDR3 loop spans 14 amino acids. CDR1 DFQATT and CDR2 SNEGSKA come from the germline V gene (reference sequence). The ends lost 3 bases at V and 5 bases at J; junction bases unmatched: 4. The CDR3 coding sequence is TGCAGTGCTAGTACGGGACAGGGAACCGGGGAGCTGTTTTTT. Translating it yields CSASTGQGTGELFF.

V is TRBV4-2 and J is TRBJ1-6, with TRBD1 matching over 8 bases. This CDR3 contains 17 residues. Germline values: CDR1 LGHNA, CDR2 YNFKEQ. Trimming took 1 base from V and 10 from J; bases not matched to a gene: 12. The CDR3 nucleotides are TGTGCCAGCAGCCAAGCCCGTTCCAGGGGGCGATGGTCACCCCTCCACTTT. It specifies CASSQARSRGRWSPLHF.

The CDR3 reads CASVQGDWHEKLFF. CDR3 DNA sequence: TGTGCCAGCGTACAGGGGGACTGGCATGAAAAACTGTTTTTT. The chain has TRBV6-5 and TRBJ1-4; 8 positions match TRBD1. Germline-derived CDR1 and CDR2 are MNHEY and SVGAGI. The CDR3 has 14 residues. V shed 8 bases, J shed 6 bases, and the junction held 8 bases outside the gene matches.

The chain has TRBV4-2 and TRBJ1-4, with 7 bases aligning to TRBD1. V shed 2 bases and J 8 bases; nucleotides not matched to a gene: 2. Germline V gene lookup returns CDR1 LGHNA and CDR2 YNFKEQ. The CDR3 covers 13 residues. In DNA, the CDR3 is TGTGCCAGCAGCCAAAGACAGGGCGAAAAACTGTTTTTT. Protein: CASSQRQGEKLFF.

This CDR3 is CASTRLQVTNYGYTF. The DNA for the CDR3 is TGTGCCAGCACCCGCCTACAGGTCACTAACTATGGCTACACCTTC. The V gene is TRBV2, the J gene TRBJ1-2; D is perhaps TRBD1 (5 bases). V dropped 7 bases and J dropped 0 bases, with 15 bases sitting between them. The CDR3 length is 15 residues. The germline CDR1 and CDR2 sequences are SNHLY and FYNNEI.

The J gene is TRBJ1-2, the V gene TRBV13; D not certain. Trimming left V 4 bases short and J 2 bases short, with 11 bases between. Germline V gives CDR1 PRHDT, CDR2 FYEKMQ (reference sequence). The CDR3 totals 14 residues. This CDR3 is CASSSIHSNYGYTF. DNA of the CDR3: TGTGCCAGCAGCTCTATACACTCAAACTATGGCTACACCTTC.

This chain connects TRBV5-1 to TRBJ2-2, with D perhaps matching TRBD2 (6 bases). CDR1 and CDR2 (germline): SGHRS, YFSETQ. The CDR3 loop spans 16 amino acids. Trimming took off 5 bases at V and 2 bases at J, with 16 bases between the two ends. The CDR3 is CASRTGVTVNTGELFF. In DNA form, the CDR3 reads TGCGCCAGCAGAACGGGGGTTACAGTCAACACCGGGGAGCTGTTTTTT. Using reference TRBV5-1 and TRBJ2-2 for the parts outside the CDR3, the full variable domain is KAGVTQTPRYLIKTRGQQVTLSCSPISGHRSVSWYQQTPGQGLQFLFEYFSETQRNKGNFPGRFSGRQFSNSRSEMNVSTLELGDSALYLCASRTGVTVNTGELFFGEGSRLTVL.

The V and J genes are TRBV7-9 and TRBJ1-4, with a tentative D call TRBD1 (5 bases). This CDR3 region has 14 residues. Trimming removed 1 base from V and 9 bases from J, with 12 bases in between. CDR1 and CDR2 (germline): SEHNR, FQNEAQ (reference sequence). This CDR3 is CASSLVRDGKKLFF. The CDR3 bases are TGTGCCAGCAGCTTAGTCAGGGATGGCAAAAAACTGTTTTTT.

The rearrangement uses TRBV5-1 and TRBJ1-6; no firm D call. V lost 2 bases and J 12 bases, leaving 12 bases between the germline ends. Looked up from germline, CDR1 is SGHRS and CDR2 is YFSETQ. The CDR3 loop spans 13 amino acids. CDR3 residues: CASSLQWPEPLHF. The CDR3, as DNA: TGCGCCAGCAGCTTACAGTGGCCCGAACCCCTCCACTTT.

The chain carries TRBV5-1 and TRBJ1-2, with 8 bases aligning to TRBD1. CDR1 is SGHRS and CDR2 is YFSETQ in the germline V gene. V was clipped by 4 bases and J by 6 bases; unmatched bases: 5. The CDR3 contains 13 residues. As DNA, the CDR3 is TGCGCCAGCAGCATACGGACAGGGAATGGCTACACCTTC. This translates into CASSIRTGNGYTF.

The genes are TRBV11-1 and TRBJ1-2, with D hard to call. The CDR3 runs 14 residues. V lost 6 bases to trimming and J lost 4 bases, with 15 bases between them. Germline V gene lookup returns CDR1 SGHAT and CDR2 FQDESV (reference sequence). The CDR3, as DNA: TGTGCCAGCAGACGTCGGGGAGGCCCCTATGGCTACACCTTC. The encoded protein is CASRRRGGPYGYTF.

The chain joins TRBV4-1 to TRBJ1-2; TRBD1 might be the D (5 bases). The CDR3 runs 15 residues. V was clipped by 3 bases and J by 8 bases, with 19 bases between them. The germline V gene encodes CDR1 MGHRA and CDR2 YSYEKL. CDR3 region: CASSQVGLLGYGYTF. CDR3 DNA sequence: TGCGCCAGCAGCCAGGTGGGACTCCTCGGGTACGGCTACACCTTC.

V and J are TRBV29-1 and TRBJ1-2; possible D gene TRBD1, 5 bases. The germline gives CDR1 SQVTM, CDR2 ANQGSEA. The CDR3 contains 13 residues. Trimming stripped 1 base from V and 12 bases from J, with 18 bases between. This CDR3 reads CSVEAEIGTWNTF. For the CDR3, the DNA is TGCAGCGTTGAAGCCGAGATAGGGACTTGGAACACCTTC.